In its sample, the clone carrying this T cell receptor (beta chain) was seen a few times. Libraries were prepared by immunoSEQ multiplex PCR; TCRdb keeps only in-frame clonotypes and omits some of them. The sample includes approximately 58,000 clones, 70% to 90% of them seen just once. These data belong to a study of blood T cell repertoires in COVID-19. Germline V gives CDR1 SGHVS, CDR2 FQNEAQ. CDR3 length: 13 residues. Trimming removed 1 base from V and 5 bases from J, with 8 bases in between. V and J are TRBV7-8 and TRBJ2-5; D is uncertain. This receptor was obtained from a man aged 40-49 years with active COVID-19. Material for sequencing was peripheral blood. CDR3 nucleotide sequence: TGTGCCAGCAGCTTAGGTAGCATGGAGACCCAGTACTTC. It is translated as CASSLGSMETQYF.